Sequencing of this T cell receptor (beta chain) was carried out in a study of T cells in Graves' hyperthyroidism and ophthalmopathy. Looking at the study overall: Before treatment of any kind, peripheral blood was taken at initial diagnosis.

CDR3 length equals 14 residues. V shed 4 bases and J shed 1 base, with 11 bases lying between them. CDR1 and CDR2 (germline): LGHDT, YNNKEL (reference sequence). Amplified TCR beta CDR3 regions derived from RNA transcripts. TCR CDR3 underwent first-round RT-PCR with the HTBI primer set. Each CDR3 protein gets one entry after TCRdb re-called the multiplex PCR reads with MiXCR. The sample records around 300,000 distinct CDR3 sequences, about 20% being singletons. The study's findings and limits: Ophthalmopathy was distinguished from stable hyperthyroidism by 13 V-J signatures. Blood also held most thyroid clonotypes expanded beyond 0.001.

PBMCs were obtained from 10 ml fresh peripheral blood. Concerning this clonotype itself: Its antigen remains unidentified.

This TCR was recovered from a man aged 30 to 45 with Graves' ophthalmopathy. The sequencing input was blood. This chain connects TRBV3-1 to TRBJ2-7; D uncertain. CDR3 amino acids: CASSPRTVSYEQYF. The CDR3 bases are TGTGCCAGCAGCCCCCGGACGGTTTCCTACGAGCAGTACTTC.